This section outlines one T cell receptor beta chain sequence together with its context. The data were obtained in a study of OX40 agonist ivuxolimab in advanced cancers. Overall study context: Patients were dosed intravenously with ivuxolimab at 0.01 to 10 mg/kg every 2 weeks.

The CDR3 totals 11 residues. The ends were cut back, 6 bases at V and 9 bases at J, with 12 bases in the middle. Germline V gene data show CDR1 as SNHLY and CDR2 as FYNNEI. This table comes from immunoSEQ multiplex PCR, and its TCRdb copy is limited to in-frame clones, with some not included. The repertoire consists of 20,000 or so clones, with approximately 90% occurring once and the leading ten covering roughly a third. The gene calls are TRBV2 and TRBJ2-7; D ambiguous. The sequenced sample was CD4+ or CD8+ T cells sorted from blood, obtained in a trial of the OX40 agonist ivuxolimab. This sequence was found in an adult with an advanced solid tumor such as melanoma, head and neck, liver or kidney cancer. The CDR3 bases are TGTGCCAGCAGGACCGGGCCTTGGCAGTACTTC. Protein sequence: CASRTGPWQYF.